Here is one TCR beta chain with its context. The sample belongs to a study of blood T cell repertoires in COVID-19. CDR1 is SGHAT and CDR2 is FQNNGV in the germline V gene. Trimming removed 1 base from V and 2 bases from J; junction bases left unmatched: 6. The CDR3 runs to 17 residues. The data were produced by immunoSEQ multiplex PCR, yet TCRdb's version contains in-frame clones alone and is incomplete. The top ten clones hold approximately 11% of a sample with 250,000 to 350,000 clones, 88% of them seen once. The sequenced material came from peripheral blood. This rearrangement joins TRBV11-2 to TRBJ2-1; 9 positions agree with TRBD2. This receptor was obtained from a woman between 25 and 40 years old with COVID-19, enrolled during active disease. CDR3 DNA sequence: TGTGCCAGCAGCTTAGTCGCGGGGGGGAGGGCCTACAATGAGCAGTTCTTC. Protein sequence: CASSLVAGGRAYNEQFF. The whole variable domain, remainder taken from reference TRBV11-2 and TRBJ2-1, is EAGVAQSPRYKIIEKRQSVAFWCNPISGHATLYWYQQILGQGPKLLIQFQNNGVVDDSQLPKDRFSAERLKGVDSTLKIQPAKLEDSAVYLCASSLVAGGRAYNEQFFGPGTRLTVL.